The source of this T cell receptor beta chain is a study of cytomegalovirus exposure and HLA in healthy donors. Vbeta (60) and Jbeta (13) primers were used in the PCR. TCRdb's copy holds only in-frame clones and misses some; the assay was immunoSEQ multiplex PCR. This table holds fewer than 140,000 clones, about 64% found once. Trimming took 4 bases from V and 4 from J; bases not matched to a gene: 10. The CDR3 has 16 residues. The germline gives CDR1 SGHDT, CDR2 YYEEEE. The chain joins TRBV5-6 to TRBJ2-1; TRBD2 agrees at 8 bases. Sequences were obtained from PBMCs. The TCR comes from a female donor in good health and CMV-seronegative. This CDR3 is CASSPVAGGGYNEQFF. CDR3 DNA: TGTGCCAGCAGCCCAGTCGCCGGGGGGGGTTACAATGAGCAGTTCTTC.